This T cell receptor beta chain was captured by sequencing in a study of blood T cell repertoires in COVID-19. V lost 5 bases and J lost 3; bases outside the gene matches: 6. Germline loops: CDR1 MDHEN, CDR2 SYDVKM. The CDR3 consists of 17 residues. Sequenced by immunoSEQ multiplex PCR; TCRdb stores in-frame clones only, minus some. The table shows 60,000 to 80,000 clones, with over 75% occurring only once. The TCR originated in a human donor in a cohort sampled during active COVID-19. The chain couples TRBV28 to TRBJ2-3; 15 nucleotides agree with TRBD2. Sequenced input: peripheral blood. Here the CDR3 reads CASSTGTSGRQTDTQYF. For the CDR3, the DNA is TGTGCCAGCAGTACAGGGACTAGCGGGAGGCAGACAGATACGCAGTATTTT.